This T cell receptor (beta chain) was sequenced in a study of T-cell reconstitution after alpha-beta-depleted transplantation in children (dated by TCRdb to the mid-2010s). Regarding the study in general: Using TCR repertoire profiling, the study quantitatively followed how T-cell immune reconstitution unfolded in children after TCRalphabeta/CD19-depleted allogeneic hematopoietic cell transplantation.

This clonotype was seen a handful of times. Its specific antigen is unknown. It has no much larger one-base neighbor in the sample; base qualities were not kept. From a lookup of the germline V gene, CDR1 and CDR2 are MNHEY and SVGAGI. V loses 2 bases, J loses 3 bases, and the germline ends lie 13 bases apart. Including cysteine and phenylalanine, the CDR3 has 15 amino acids. Left in the record is the CDR3 DNA by itself, 45 bases read in frame from the first base. General study outcomes and caveats: In some patients, the high TCRbeta diversity seen at day 60 was put down to recipient T cells and intrathymic progenitors that had survived conditioning. About two months after transplant, the apparently early recovery of alphabetaT-cell counts reportedly depended on just several hundred clones that had expanded rapidly and came from non-depleted graft cells. Hyperexpanded clone frequencies declined over subsequent months; after one year, T-cell counts and TCRbeta diversity were mostly attributed to newly produced T cells.

In the paper's terms, the treatment or condition label means: allogeneic hematopoietic cell transplantation with graft depleted of TCRalphabeta T cells and CD19 B cells. The transplant recipients were children given TCRalphabeta/CD19-depleted allogeneic hematopoietic cell grafts. Library prep was done by PCR. TCRdb shows the sequencer as Illumina HiSeq 2500. TCR library preparation used molecular barcoding, with unique molecular identifiers applied to normalize quantification of the TCRbeta repertoire. TCRdb took the public reads, trimmed them with fastp at Q25, ran MiXCR for clone calling and kept in-frame beta chains. Rows with one shared CDR3 protein collapse into an entry with the most common genes and DNA. Present in this sample are 450,000 to 550,000 distinct CDR3 sequences, about an eighth of which were seen just once. The ten largest clonotypes hold 14% of the sample.

The TCR originated in a female patient younger than 10 who had a stem cell transplant for aplastic anemia, so the T cells may come from the graft donor. The chain is assembled from TRBV6-5 and TRBJ1-1, with a weak D call of TRBD1 (6 bases match). Sequences were derived from PBMCs, mostly from graft donor cells, sampled 180 days after TCRalphabeta/CD19-depleted stem cell transplant. The CDR3 reads as follows: CASSYVRRTDTEAFF. The DNA is as follows: TGTGCCAGCAGTTACGTCCGGCGGACAGACACTGAAGCTTTCTTT.